The subject of this entry is one T cell receptor beta chain. This entry is derived from a study of shared clonotypes between healthy human individuals. Trimming took 5 bases from V and 4 from J; bases not matched to a gene: 2. Germline values: CDR1 KGHSH, CDR2 LQKENI. The CDR3 loop spans 14 amino acids. The table came from immunoSEQ multiplex PCR; TCRdb's copy has only in-frame clones and leaves some out. Among about 2.4 million clones listed, around nine tenths were seen once. The origin of this receptor is a man between 18 and 29 years old in good health. This chain connects TRBV18 to TRBJ2-7; TRBD2 agrees at 13 bases. Sequences were obtained from naive CD4+ T cells sorted from blood. Subset reported: CD45RA+ positively selected. The CDR3 DNA reads TGTGCCAGCTCAATGGGACTAGCGGGGTACGAGCAGTACTTC. Its translation: CASSMGLAGYEQYF.